The 6 T cell receptor beta chains below were found in one sample sequenced in a study of blood T cells in healthy people across ages. Primers used in a second PCR of about 6 to 12 cycles were a sample-barcoded 5' primer and a J-beta primer mix. TCRdb re-derived calls from the 5' RACE reads in MiXCR, one entry per CDR3 protein. The sample yields about 1.4 million distinct CDR3 sequences, approximately 59% seen once. The sequenced sample consisted of blood. Source of these receptors: a young man in good health.

The chain uses TRBV15 and TRBJ1-2, with D possibly matching TRBD1 (6 bases). V was shortened by 7 bases and J by 6 bases, with 15 bases between the two germline ends. The CDR3 contains 13 residues. Germline CDR1 reads LNHNV; CDR2 reads YYDKDF (reference sequence). CDR3 nucleotide sequence: TGTGCCACCATGGATACAGGGTTTCATGGCTACACCTTC. This gives the protein CATMDTGFHGYTF.

The genes are TRBV4-2 and TRBJ2-7; D unresolved. The CDR3 covers 14 residues. Trimming shortened V by 1 base and J by 3 bases, and 10 bases separated the two germline ends. Germline lookup yields CDR1 LGHNA and CDR2 YNFKEQ. The DNA for the CDR3 is TGTGCCAGCAGCCAAGCCAGGTCGAACTACGAGCAGTACTTC. It is translated as CASSQARSNYEQYF.

This clonotype has more than one count but fewer than ten. V is TRBV4-1 and J is TRBJ2-5; no reliable D call. V dropped 4 bases and J dropped 1 base, with 7 bases sitting between them. The CDR3 is 13 amino acids. The germline V gene has CDR1 MGHRA and CDR2 YSYEKL. CDR3 in amino acids: CASSPQFQETQYF. CDR3 DNA: TGCGCCAGCAGCCCGCAGTTCCAAGAGACCCAGTACTTC.

The V call is TRBV2, the J call TRBJ2-2, with no clear D. The V end lost 2 bases, the J end lost 1 base, and 5 bases lay between the germline ends. The V gene's germline CDR1 is SNHLY and CDR2 FYNNEI. The CDR3 runs 14 residues. CDR3 protein: CASSEFKNTGELFF. Here the CDR3 DNA reads TGTGCCAGCAGTGAATTCAAGAACACCGGGGAGCTGTTTTTT.

This chain joins TRBV4-3 and TRBJ1-4; possible D gene TRBD1, 6 bases. This CDR3 has 14 amino acids. V was shortened by 0 bases and J by 8 bases, with 10 bases between the two germline ends. Germline CDR1 LGHNA, CDR2 YSLEER. The CDR3 nucleotides read TGCGCCAGCAGCCAAGAGGGGGCCGGGGAAAAACTGTTTTTT. It is translated as CASSQEGAGEKLFF.

The chain uses TRBV5-6 and TRBJ2-2; 7 bases fit TRBD1. The CDR3 has 15 amino acids. Trimming removed 1 base from V and 4 bases from J; junction bases left unmatched: 4. Germline V lookup: CDR1 SGHDT, CDR2 YYEEEE. The CDR3 nucleotides read TGTGCCAGCAGCTTGTATAGGGGGCCCACCGGGGAGCTGTTTTTT. It encodes CASSLYRGPTGELFF.